Listed here are 27 T cell receptor beta chains from one sample, sequenced in a study of control samples from healthy donors and cancer patients. Only in-frame clones appear in the TCRdb table, and some are missing; sequencing was by immunoSEQ multiplex PCR. The data contain some 130,000 clones, approximately 92% of them singletons. Sample: blood. The receptors were gathered from a man aged 40-49 years in good health.

The chain recombines TRBV6-2 or TRBV6-3 with TRBJ2-5; 9 bases are shared with TRBD2. Germline-derived CDR1 and CDR2 are MNHEY and SVGEGT. The CDR3 sequence is 14 residues long. The ends lost 5 bases at V and 5 bases at J; junction bases unmatched: 6. The CDR3 DNA follows: TGTGCCAGCAGTCCCAGACTAGCGGAGGAGACCCAGTACTTC. It yields the protein CASSPRLAEETQYF.

The chain employs TRBV5-1 and TRBJ2-7; D possibly matches TRBD1 or TRBD2 (7 bases each). The V and J ends lost 1 base and 6 bases respectively, with 14 bases between them. CDR1 SGHRS and CDR2 YFSETQ come from the germline V gene. The CDR3 consists of 14 residues. CDR3 nucleotide sequence: TGCGCCAGCAGCTTGTCAGGGGGGGTTGGCGAGCAGTACTTC. This sequence encodes CASSLSGGVGEQYF.

The rearrangement links TRBV30 to TRBJ1-6, with no clear D. Between the trimmed V and J ends, which lost 3 bases and 8 bases, there was a span of 8 bases. CDR1 and CDR2 from the germline V gene are GTSNPN and SVGIG (reference sequence). This CDR3 region has 12 residues. CDR3 loop: CAWRRLDSPLHF. The CDR3 DNA is TGTGCCTGGAGACGGCTAGATTCACCCCTCCACTTT.

The chain is built from TRBV13 and TRBJ1-1, with D possibly matching TRBD1 (5 bases). With 5 bases removed from V and 11 bases from J, the gap between germline ends came to 18 bases. The germline V gene has CDR1 PRHDT and CDR2 FYEKMQ (reference sequence). There are 13 residues in the CDR3. The CDR3 sequence: CASSPRQPGGAFF. CDR3 sequence (DNA): TGTGCCAGCAGCCCCCGACAGCCAGGTGGGGCTTTCTTT.

The J gene is TRBJ1-6, the V gene TRBV5-1; the match to TRBD1 covers 7 bases. CDR3 length: 13 residues. The V and J ends lost 4 bases and 10 bases, in that order; junction bases with no gene match: 5. The germline V gene encodes CDR1 SGHRS and CDR2 YFSETQ. CDR3 residues: CASSPQGESPLHF. CDR3 in DNA: TGCGCCAGCAGCCCGCAGGGGGAATCACCCCTCCACTTT.

This chain joins TRBV9 and TRBJ2-5; the D gene is possibly TRBD1 (6 bases). V lost 3 bases and J lost 1, with 13 bases in between. CDR3 length: 15 residues. Germline CDR1 reads SGDLS; CDR2 reads YYNGEE. The CDR3: CASSGEGHTQETQYF. CDR3 coding DNA: TGTGCCAGCAGCGGAGAGGGACACACCCAAGAGACCCAGTACTTC.

This rearrangement joins TRBV5-8 to TRBJ2-7; a possible D gene is TRBD2 (7 bases). Germline V CDR1 and CDR2: SGHTS, YDEGEE. The CDR3 is 14 residues long. V gave up 5 bases and J gave up 2 bases, with 14 bases separating them. The CDR3 DNA reads TGTGCCAGCAGTACGAGGGGGGGGGCCTACGAGCAGTACTTC. It codes for CASSTRGGAYEQYF.

This clone was observed once. The chain couples TRBV14 to TRBJ2-7; D is unresolved. V lost 8 bases, J lost 4 bases, and 18 bases lay in between. Germline V CDR1 and CDR2: SGHDN, FVKESK. CDR3 size: 14 residues. The CDR3 here is CASCRGGGFYEQYF. For the CDR3, the DNA is TGTGCCAGCTGTAGAGGCGGTGGATTTTACGAGCAGTACTTC.

The V gene is TRBV7-9, the J gene TRBJ2-5; no reliable D call. The CDR3 sequence is 13 residues long. The germline V gene has CDR1 SEHNR and CDR2 FQNEAQ (reference sequence). Trimming stripped 5 bases from V and 4 bases from J, with 11 bases between. This chain's CDR3 is CASSPDVGETQYF. The CDR3 DNA reads TGTGCCAGCAGCCCCGACGTGGGAGAGACCCAGTACTTC.

The chain couples TRBV5-6 to TRBJ2-7, with a tentative D call TRBD2 (6 bases). Germline V CDR1 and CDR2: SGHDT, YYEEEE. The CDR3 sequence is 16 residues long. Trimming shortened V by 5 bases and J by 3 bases, and 21 bases separated the two germline ends. DNA for the CDR3: TGTGCCAGCAGTCAGATGTCGGGGGATCGTCGCTACGAGCAGTACTTC. It translates to CASSQMSGDRRYEQYF.

J is TRBJ2-7 and V is TRBV11-2; 9 bases are a match to TRBD1. Germline assignment: CDR1 SGHAT and CDR2 FQNNGV. This CDR3 is 17 amino acids long. V lost 1 base and J lost 4; bases outside the gene matches: 11. The CDR3 DNA reads as TGTGCCAGCAGCTTAGCGTCCTCGACAGGGGGATATTACGAGCAGTACTTC. It yields the protein CASSLASSTGGYYEQYF.

The genes are TRBV7-6 and TRBJ1-3; D unclear. The germline V gene encodes CDR1 SGHVS and CDR2 FNYEAQ. The CDR3 loop spans 14 amino acids. V was trimmed by 2 bases and J by 0 bases, leaving 5 bases between them. The CDR3 DNA is TGTGCCAGCAGCTTAAAGGACTCTGGAAACACCATATATTTT. Protein product: CASSLKDSGNTIYF.

This sequence joins TRBV4-1 and TRBJ2-5, with 16 positions matching TRBD2. Germline V gene data show CDR1 as MGHRA and CDR2 as YSYEKL. The V segment lost 4 bases and the J segment 5 bases; nucleotides outside the gene matches: 4. CDR3 length equals 16 residues. CDR3 sequence: CASSRGLAGGSETQYF. The CDR3 nucleotides are TGCGCCAGCAGCCGGGGACTAGCGGGGGGGAGCGAGACCCAGTACTTC.

CDR3 nucleotide sequence: TGTGCCAGCTCACCACCTATTCAGGGCGTACCCTACGAGCAGTACTTC. Protein product: CASSPPIQGVPYEQYF. V is TRBV18 and J is TRBJ2-7, with a possible D match to TRBD1 (5 bases). The germline V gene encodes CDR1 KGHSH and CDR2 LQKENI. The CDR3 is 16 amino acids. V gave up 0 bases and J gave up 2 bases, with 14 bases separating them.

The chain uses TRBV27 and TRBJ1-4; the D is unclear. The CDR3 is made up of 12 amino acids. Germline V lookup: CDR1 MNHEY, CDR2 SMNVEV (reference sequence). Trimming shortened V by 6 bases and J by 10 bases, and 12 bases separated the two germline ends. The CDR3 DNA is TGTGCCAGCAGAAGGTCAGGCGGAAAACTGTTTTTT. It is translated as CASRRSGGKLFF.

The rearrangement links TRBV11-2 to TRBJ1-1, with D maybe TRBD1 (5 bases). Germline assignment: CDR1 SGHAT and CDR2 FQNNGV. V was clipped by 1 base and J by 10 bases, with 19 bases between them. There are 15 residues in the CDR3. This CDR3 reads CASSLVVSREGVAFF. The DNA of the CDR3 is TGTGCCAGCAGCTTAGTAGTCTCCAGGGAAGGAGTAGCTTTCTTT.

V usage is TRBV6-4 and J usage is TRBJ2-1; D is ambiguous. CDR1 MRHNA and CDR2 SNTAGT come from the germline V gene. V was clipped by 3 bases and J by 10 bases, with 13 bases between them. The CDR3 is made up of 13 amino acids. The CDR3 sequence: CASSESGRREQFF. The CDR3 region has the DNA TGTGCCAGCAGTGAGTCGGGTCGTCGGGAGCAGTTCTTC.

The chain is built from TRBV5-8 and TRBJ1-1, with D unclear. V was clipped by 4 bases and J by 8 bases, with 12 bases between them. Germline V gene lookup returns CDR1 SGHTS and CDR2 YDEGEE. The CDR3 consists of 12 residues. CDR3 sequence: CASSVWRPEAFF. The DNA for the CDR3 is TGTGCCAGCAGCGTGTGGCGGCCGGAAGCTTTCTTT.

The chain joins TRBV18 to TRBJ1-1; no reliable D call. CDR3 size: 13 residues. The germline V gene has CDR1 KGHSH and CDR2 LQKENI. V lost 3 bases and J lost 1, with 6 bases in between. The CDR3 DNA sequence: TGTGCCAGCTCACCTGGAAGGAACACTGAAGCTTTCTTT. It specifies CASSPGRNTEAFF.

The chain combines TRBV28 with TRBJ1-2; D not resolved. Per the germline V gene, CDR1 is MDHEN and CDR2 is SYDVKM. Between the trimmed V and J ends, which lost 6 bases and 4 bases, there was a span of 9 bases. This CDR3 region has 12 residues. The CDR3 coding sequence is TGTGCCAGCAGCTCAGGCGGCTATGGCTACACCTTC. Residues: CASSSGGYGYTF.

This chain connects TRBV6-5 to TRBJ2-6; D unclear. Trimming shortened V by 1 base and J by 0 bases, and 4 bases separated the two germline ends. CDR3 length: 15 residues. Germline V gene lookup returns CDR1 MNHEY and CDR2 SVGAGI. The CDR3 reads CASSYLSSGANVLTF. DNA of the CDR3: TGTGCCAGCAGTTACTTGAGCTCTGGGGCCAACGTCCTGACTTTC.

The rearrangement uses TRBV10-3 and TRBJ2-1; 7 nucleotides line up with TRBD1. Per germline, CDR1 ENHRY and CDR2 SYGVKD. The CDR3 sequence is 15 residues long. Trimming cost V 3 bases and J 8 bases; bases outside gene matches: 10. Written as DNA, the CDR3 is TGTGCCATCAGTGATTCCGGGACAGTGACGGATGAGCAGTTCTTC. It encodes CAISDSGTVTDEQFF.

This clone was observed a single time. In DNA, the CDR3 is TGTGCCAGCAGCTTCGACAGGGGAGGTTCACCCCTCCACTTT. Protein: CASSFDRGGSPLHF. The genes are TRBV5-4 and TRBJ1-6, with TRBD1 identical over 8 bases. The ends lost 2 bases at V and 9 bases at J; junction bases unmatched: 4. Germline lookup yields CDR1 SGHNT and CDR2 YYREEE (reference sequence). This CDR3 is 14 amino acids long. Together with reference TRBV5-4 and TRBJ1-6, the CDR3 gives the full variable domain: ETGVTQSPTHLIKTRGQQVTLRCSSQSGHNTVSWYQQALGQGPQFIFQYYREEENGRGNFPPRFSGLQFPNYSSELNVNALELDDSALYLCASSFDRGGSPLHFGNGTRLTVT.

The gene calls are TRBV6-5 and TRBJ2-4; the match to TRBD1 covers 10 bases. After removal of 2 bases from V and 0 bases from J, the junction contained 1 base not matched to a gene. This CDR3 has 16 amino acids. The germline V gene encodes CDR1 MNHEY and CDR2 SVGAGI. CDR3 nucleotide sequence: TGTGCCAGCAGTTACGGGACAGGGGCAGCCAAAAACATTCAGTACTTC. This encodes CASSYGTGAAKNIQYF.

The chain employs TRBV5-1 and TRBJ2-3, with 8 bases fitting TRBD2. This CDR3 has 15 amino acids. The germline gives CDR1 SGHRS, CDR2 YFSETQ. Trimming took 1 base from V and 0 from J; bases not matched to a gene: 1. CDR3 amino acids: CASSLIAGSTDTQYF. CDR3 DNA sequence: TGCGCCAGCAGCTTGATAGCGGGGAGCACAGATACGCAGTATTTT.

V is TRBV19 and J is TRBJ1-5; D unresolved. Germline V gives CDR1 LNHDA, CDR2 SQIVND (reference sequence). The length of the CDR3 is 13 residues. V was pared by 7 bases and J by 5 bases, with 12 bases between. The CDR3 spells CASKDRADQPQHF. As DNA, the CDR3 is TGTGCCAGTAAGGATAGGGCTGATCAGCCCCAGCATTTT.

The V call is TRBV24-1, the J call TRBJ2-7; D gene uncertain. The CDR3 runs to 14 residues. V was trimmed by 3 bases and J by 3 bases, leaving 11 bases between them. Germline V lookup: CDR1 KGHDR, CDR2 SFDVKD. For the CDR3, the DNA is TGTGCCACCAGTGATCCGACTCGGAGCTACGAGCAGTACTTC. Translation: CATSDPTRSYEQYF.